These 6 T cell receptor beta chains were sequenced from one sample in a study of early T cells in non-severe SARS-CoV-2 infection. In TCRdb, the 5' RACE reads were re-called with MiXCR into one record per CDR3 protein. Altogether roughly 28,000 distinct CDR3 sequences are present, approximately 5.3% being singletons, with the ten largest covering around 5%. Sequenced material: whole blood. These receptors all come from an adult who was a healthcare worker with PCR-confirmed SARS-CoV-2 infection or an uninfected control (not recorded which).

Many counts were recorded for this clonotype. The chain recombines TRBV4-3 with TRBJ2-7, with D perhaps matching TRBD1 (6 bases). Germline CDR1 and CDR2: LGHNA and YSLEER. Deletions cut 1 base from V and 4 bases from J, with 11 bases between. CDR3 size: 14 residues. CDR3: CASSQAFGQYEQYF. CDR3 nucleotide sequence: TGCGCCAGCAGCCAAGCATTCGGACAGTACGAGCAGTACTTC.

This clonotype was seen at least ten times. The chain has TRBV29-1 and TRBJ2-1; D perhaps matches TRBD2 (6 bases). V lost 7 bases to trimming and J lost 0 bases, with 13 bases between them. This CDR3 contains 14 residues. Germline CDR1 SQVTM, CDR2 ANQGSEA. This CDR3 is CSAHGGVSYNEQFF. Written as DNA, the CDR3 is TGCAGCGCTCATGGCGGGGTCTCCTACAATGAGCAGTTCTTC.

This clonotype has ten or more counts. The V gene is TRBV12-3 or TRBV12-4, the J gene TRBJ1-5; perhaps TRBD1 as D (6 bases). V lost 2 bases and J 2 bases, leaving 7 bases between the germline ends. The CDR3 runs to 14 residues. The CDR3 nucleotides read TGTGCCAGCAGTTTAAGACAGGGCAATCAGCCCCAGCATTTT. Protein product: CASSLRQGNQPQHF.

This clonotype was seen at least ten times. The chain links TRBV11-2 to TRBJ2-1; 15 nucleotides line up with TRBD2. Germline assignment: CDR1 SGHAT and CDR2 FQNNGV. V gave up 4 bases and J gave up 9 bases; unmatched junction bases: 4. The CDR3 sequence is 15 residues long. The CDR3 DNA follows: TGTGCCAGCAGCTCGGGACTAGCGGGGGGAGGTGAGCAGTTCTTC. Its protein product is CASSSGLAGGGEQFF.

This clonotype has at least ten counts. The chain has TRBV6-4 and TRBJ2-1, with 7 bases identical to TRBD1. The CDR3 contains 16 residues. CDR1 is MRHNA, CDR2 SNTAGT, per germline. Trimming cost V 3 bases and J 0 bases; bases outside gene matches: 5. The CDR3 sequence is CASSDSDRASYNEQFF. The DNA of the CDR3 is TGTGCCAGCAGTGATTCCGACAGGGCCTCCTACAATGAGCAGTTCTTC.

The sample holds many counts of this clonotype. This chain uses TRBV20-1 with TRBJ2-3, with TRBD1 identical over 9 bases. This CDR3 is 16 amino acids long. From germline, CDR1 is DFQATT and CDR2 SNEGSKA (reference sequence). The V and J ends lost 3 bases and 2 bases, in that order; junction bases with no gene match: 9. The CDR3 here is CSASGGQGALTDTQYF. In DNA form, the CDR3 reads TGCAGTGCTAGCGGGGGACAGGGAGCCCTCACAGATACGCAGTATTTT.